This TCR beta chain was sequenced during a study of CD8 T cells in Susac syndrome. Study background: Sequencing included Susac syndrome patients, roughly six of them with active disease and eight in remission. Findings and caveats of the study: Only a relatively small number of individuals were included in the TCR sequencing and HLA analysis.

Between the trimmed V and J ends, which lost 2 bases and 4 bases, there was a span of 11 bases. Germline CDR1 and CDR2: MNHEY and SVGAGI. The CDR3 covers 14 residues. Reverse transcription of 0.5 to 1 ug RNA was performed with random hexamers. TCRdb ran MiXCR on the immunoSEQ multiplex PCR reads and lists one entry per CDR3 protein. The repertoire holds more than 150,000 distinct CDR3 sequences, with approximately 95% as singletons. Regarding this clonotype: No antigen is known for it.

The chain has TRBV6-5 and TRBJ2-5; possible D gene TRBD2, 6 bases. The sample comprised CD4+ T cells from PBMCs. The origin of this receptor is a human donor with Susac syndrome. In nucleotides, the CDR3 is TGTGCCAGCAGTTACCGAGCGGAGGGAGAGACCCAGTACTTC. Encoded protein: CASSYRAEGETQYF.